The 27 T cell receptor beta chains below come from one sample, sequenced in a study of human T cells and chemical hapten exposure (dated by TCRdb to the early 2020s). The library came from RACE. Sequencing used a NextSeq 500. TCRdb itself trimmed the public reads at Q25 with fastp, ran MiXCR and retained productive beta chains. Merged by CDR3 protein, the rows form single entries marked with the most common genes and DNA. Across this sample there are about 73,000 distinct CDR3 sequences, with roughly 8.5% seen only once. Around 3.3% of the sample is in the top ten clones. This sample's time point label indicates: patch test 2, 6 weeks after DPC sensitization. This sample's treatment or condition label indicates: therapeutic diphenylcyclopropenone sensitization with weekly scalp DPC. Sequencing was performed on whole blood, taken in connection with sensitization to the hapten diphenylcyclopropenone (DPC). These receptors originate from a woman between 45 and 60 years old with alopecia areata. Some clones in this sample may be carry-over from other donors' samples.

As to this clonotype: One end of the junction does not line up with germline, which may come from a read error. This chain joins TRBV11-2 and TRBJ1-5, with D tentatively TRBD1 (5 bases). This CDR3 region has 13 residues. The germline CDR1 and CDR2 sequences are SGHAT and FQNNGV. CDR3 DNA: TGTCCCAGCAGCTTAGAGCAGGGCCAGCCCCAGCATTTT. Translating gives CPSSLEQGQPQHF.

The table lists this clonotype with a few counts. The chain joins TRBV6-2 or TRBV6-3 to TRBJ2-2; D not certain. This CDR3 spans 12 amino acids. Germline CDR1 MNHEY, CDR2 SVGEGT. V was clipped by 5 bases and J by 8 bases, with 9 bases between them. Written as DNA, the CDR3 is TGTGCCAGCAGTCCCAGACTTGGGGAGCTGTTTTTT. Its protein product is CASSPRLGELFF.

This chain joins TRBV11-2 and TRBJ2-3; the D is unclear. Germline values: CDR1 SGHAT, CDR2 FQNNGV. The CDR3 runs 11 residues. V lost 3 bases and J 7 bases, leaving 5 bases between the germline ends. Here the CDR3 DNA reads TGTGCCAGCAGCTTTGGTAATACGCAGTATTTT. Translated: CASSFGNTQYF.

This rearrangement joins TRBV30 to TRBJ2-3; a weak D match, TRBD1 (5 bases). The CDR3 is 13 residues long. The V end was cut by 1 base, the J end by 8 bases, with 13 bases between. Germline V gene data show CDR1 as GTSNPN and CDR2 as SVGIG (reference sequence). The CDR3: CAWSGGDRGTQYF. For the CDR3, the DNA is TGTGCCTGGAGTGGAGGCGATAGGGGTACGCAGTATTTT.

V and J are TRBV19 and TRBJ2-1, with 12 bases lining up with TRBD2. The CDR3 has 15 amino acids. Germline CDR1 is LNHDA and CDR2 is SQIVND (reference sequence). Trimming removed 3 bases from V and 8 bases from J; junction bases left unmatched: 5. DNA of the CDR3: TGTGCCAGTAGTATCCGGACTAGCGGGGTCGATGAGCAGTTCTTC. This gives the protein CASSIRTSGVDEQFF.

V is TRBV9 and J is TRBJ1-1, with no clear D. The CDR3 runs to 13 residues. Per germline, CDR1 SGDLS and CDR2 YYNGEE. Trimming left V 0 bases short and J 8 bases short, with 11 bases between. The CDR3 is CASSVVSEVEAFF. In DNA form, the CDR3 reads TGTGCCAGCAGCGTAGTGTCTGAGGTCGAAGCTTTCTTT.

This clonotype was observed at least ten times. The chain links TRBV28 to TRBJ2-4, with D unclear. Trimming stripped 3 bases from V and 4 bases from J, with 4 bases between. Looked up from germline, CDR1 is MDHEN and CDR2 is SYDVKM. This CDR3 contains 12 residues. The CDR3 DNA sequence: TGTGCCAGCAGTTTCCCGAAAAACATTCAGTACTTC. It is translated as CASSFPKNIQYF.

The table lists this clonotype with many counts. The chain combines TRBV20-1 with TRBJ2-7; TRBD2 matches at 11 bases. The CDR3 sequence is 16 residues long. Losses at the gene ends were 2 bases for V and 4 bases for J; bases not matched to a gene: 10. Germline CDR1 DFQATT, CDR2 SNEGSKA (reference sequence). CDR3 amino acids: CSARLAGGPVTYEQYF. The CDR3 region has the DNA TGCAGTGCTAGACTAGCGGGGGGTCCGGTCACTTACGAGCAGTACTTC.

This clonotype was seen a few times. The chain has TRBV6-2 or TRBV6-3 and TRBJ2-3, with 10 bases lining up with TRBD2. CDR3 length equals 13 residues. V was clipped by 8 bases and J by 6 bases; unmatched bases: 5. Germline-derived CDR1 and CDR2 are MNHEY and SVGEGT. CDR3 in DNA: TGTGCCAGCCTTCTAGCGGGAGCTGATACGCAGTATTTT. Translating gives CASLLAGADTQYF.

Written as DNA, the CDR3 is TGTGCCAGCAGTTTCCGGACAGGGGGCTGGTTCACAGATACGCAGTATTTT. This codes for CASSFRTGGWFTDTQYF. The rearrangement joins TRBV6-5 to TRBJ2-3, with TRBD1 identical over 11 bases. The CDR3 has 17 amino acids. Germline CDR1 reads MNHEY; CDR2 reads SVGAGI. Unmatched junction bases numbered 8, after V lost 4 bases and J lost 2 bases.

This clonotype was detected many times. At one end the junction does not follow the germline gene, possibly because of a read error. The genes are TRBV7-2 and TRBJ2-5, with D unresolved. The CDR3 has 12 residues. Germline V gives CDR1 SGHTA, CDR2 FQGNSA. The CDR3 DNA reads as TGTGCCAGCAGCAGGTACCAGGAGACCCAGTACTTC. Its protein product is CASSRYQETQYF.

The rearrangement joins TRBV28 to TRBJ1-5; a weak D match, TRBD1 (6 bases). Trimming took off 5 bases at V and 5 bases at J, with 7 bases between the two ends. Per germline, CDR1 MDHEN and CDR2 SYDVKM. The CDR3 contains 12 residues. The CDR3, as DNA: TGTGCCAGCAGTAGACAGGATCAGCCCCAGCATTTT. Its translation: CASSRQDQPQHF.

This clonotype was counted only a few times. This chain links TRBV5-1 with TRBJ2-5; a possible D gene is TRBD1 (5 bases). Germline V gene sequence: CDR1 SGHRS, CDR2 YFSETQ. V lost 2 bases, J lost 2 bases, and 7 bases lay in between. This CDR3 comprises 13 residues. The CDR3 DNA reads as TGCGCCAGCAGCTTATCAGGGCAAGAGACCCAGTACTTC. It encodes CASSLSGQETQYF.

This rearrangement joins TRBV28 to TRBJ2-1, with a tentative D call TRBD2 (5 bases). The CDR3 sequence is 16 residues long. The germline gives CDR1 MDHEN, CDR2 SYDVKM. Trimming pared 2 bases from V and 4 bases from J, leaving 15 bases between. The CDR3 loop reads CASSLPAGPKYNEQFF. CDR3 nucleotide sequence: TGTGCCAGCAGTTTACCCGCGGGTCCTAAATACAATGAGCAGTTCTTC.

This clonotype has just a few counts. The V and J genes are TRBV7-9 and TRBJ2-5; tentatively, D is TRBD1 (6 bases). V was cut by 4 bases and J by 2 bases, with 14 bases left in between. The CDR3 runs 15 residues. CDR1 is SEHNR and CDR2 is FQNEAQ in the germline V gene (reference sequence). CDR3 DNA: TGTGCCAGCAGCTCCCGACAGGCCTTTCAAGAGACCCAGTACTTC. Translation gives CASSSRQAFQETQYF.

This clonotype has only a few counts. The CDR3 DNA is TGTGCCAGCAGTCGTGGGTCTCCTCAAGAGACCCAGTACTTC. This encodes CASSRGSPQETQYF. V and J are TRBV12-3 or TRBV12-4 and TRBJ2-5; D is ambiguous. Trimming pared 5 bases from V and 2 bases from J, leaving 12 bases between. CDR3 length: 14 residues.

This clonotype came up a few times. The rearrangement joins TRBV10-3 to TRBJ1-1, with D maybe TRBD1 (6 bases). The V gene's germline CDR1 is ENHRY and CDR2 SYGVKD. V was cut by 6 bases and J by 3 bases, with 11 bases left in between. The CDR3 covers 13 residues. CDR3 DNA: TGTGCCATCAGGGACAGTCAGGACACTGAAGCTTTCTTT. Translating it yields CAIRDSQDTEAFF.

In its sample, this clonotype was seen a few times. The V call is TRBV13, the J call TRBJ2-7, with 7 bases fitting TRBD1. CDR1 and CDR2 from the germline V gene are PRHDT and FYEKMQ (reference sequence). This CDR3 spans 12 amino acids. The ends lost 5 bases at V and 3 bases at J; junction bases unmatched: 1. The CDR3 bases are TGTGCCAGCAGCCCAGGGGGCTACGAGCAGTACTTC. It yields the protein CASSPGGYEQYF.

This clonotype showed up many times. The J gene is TRBJ2-7, the V gene TRBV2; no clear D. V lost 7 bases, J lost 0 bases, and 10 bases lay in between. Germline loops: CDR1 SNHLY, CDR2 FYNNEI. The CDR3 contains 13 residues. The CDR3 region has the DNA TGTGCCAGCAATTCTGACCTCTCCTACGAGCAGTACTTC. Its protein product is CASNSDLSYEQYF.

There are a few counts of this clonotype. V usage is TRBV3-1 and J usage is TRBJ2-1; the D gene could be TRBD1 or TRBD2 (5 bases each). CDR1 is LGHDT and CDR2 is YNNKEL in the germline V gene (reference sequence). Trimming pared 4 bases from V and 8 bases from J, leaving 18 bases between. The CDR3 contains 15 residues. CDR3 amino acids: CASSRSGALGDEQFF. The DNA for the CDR3 is TGTGCCAGCAGCCGGAGTGGGGCATTGGGGGATGAGCAGTTCTTC.

The chain links TRBV6-6 to TRBJ2-5, with D possibly called TRBD1 or TRBD2 (7 bases each). The CDR3 has 16 residues. The V gene's germline CDR1 is MNHNY and CDR2 SVGAGI (reference sequence). V was trimmed by 8 bases and J by 4 bases, leaving 23 bases between them. CDR3 protein: CASSPGRGRVLETQYF. For the CDR3, the DNA is TGTGCCAGCTCACCAGGGAGGGGGCGCGTTCTAGAGACCCAGTACTTC.

There are many counts of this clonotype. The V call is TRBV5-1, the J call TRBJ1-1; 7 bases line up with TRBD1. Trimming cost V 2 bases and J 1 base; bases outside gene matches: 5. This CDR3 is built from 15 residues. CDR1 and CDR2 (germline): SGHRS, YFSETQ. The CDR3 nucleotides are TGCGCCAGCAGCTTCCGACAGGGTCCGAACACTGAAGCTTTCTTT. Residues: CASSFRQGPNTEAFF.

V is TRBV10-3 and J is TRBJ2-7; D uncertain. The germline V gene has CDR1 ENHRY and CDR2 SYGVKD. This CDR3 comprises 13 residues. V was clipped by 6 bases and J by 3 bases, with 12 bases between them. The CDR3 loop reads CAIRPDPNYEQYF. The CDR3, as DNA: TGTGCCATCAGGCCAGACCCCAACTACGAGCAGTACTTC.

The chain recombines TRBV27 with TRBJ2-7; D gene unclear. From germline, CDR1 is MNHEY and CDR2 SMNVEV (reference sequence). This CDR3 contains 14 residues. V was trimmed by 5 bases and J by 3 bases, leaving 14 bases between them. The CDR3, as DNA: TGTGCCAGCAGTCCGAACTCACTGTACTACGAGCAGTACTTC. Translating gives CASSPNSLYYEQYF.

This clonotype has at least ten counts. The rearrangement joins TRBV13 to TRBJ1-1, with 7 bases identical to TRBD1. This CDR3 is built from 12 residues. Losses at the gene ends were 5 bases for V and 5 bases for J; bases not matched to a gene: 2. In germline, CDR1 is PRHDT, CDR2 FYEKMQ (reference sequence). The CDR3 bases are TGTGCCAGCAGCCAGACAGGGACTGAAGCTTTCTTT. It translates to CASSQTGTEAFF.

This clonotype occurred many times. The J gene is TRBJ2-5, the V gene TRBV28, with a possible D match to TRBD1 (5 bases). This CDR3 region has 13 residues. Trimming removed 3 bases from V and 2 bases from J, with 7 bases in between. Germline-derived CDR1 and CDR2 are MDHEN and SYDVKM. CDR3 sequence reads: CASSFTGQETQYF. As DNA, the CDR3 is TGTGCCAGCAGTTTCACAGGTCAAGAGACCCAGTACTTC. The full variable domain, its missing parts supplied by reference TRBV28 and TRBJ2-5, is DVKVTQSSRYLVKRTGEKVFLECVQDMDHENMFWYRQDPGLGLRLIYFSYDVKMKEKGDIPEGYSVSREKKERFSLILESASTNQTSMYLCASSFTGQETQYFGPGTRLLVL.

This clonotype was found a few times. This chain links TRBV7-2 with TRBJ2-3; 7 positions match TRBD2. The CDR3 consists of 15 residues. J lost 1 base, V lost 3 bases, and 4 bases had no gene match. Germline V gene lookup returns CDR1 SGHTA and CDR2 FQGNSA. CDR3 nucleotide sequence: TGTGCCAGCAGCTTGCGGGAGCCCCGCACAGATACGCAGTATTTT. It is translated as CASSLREPRTDTQYF.